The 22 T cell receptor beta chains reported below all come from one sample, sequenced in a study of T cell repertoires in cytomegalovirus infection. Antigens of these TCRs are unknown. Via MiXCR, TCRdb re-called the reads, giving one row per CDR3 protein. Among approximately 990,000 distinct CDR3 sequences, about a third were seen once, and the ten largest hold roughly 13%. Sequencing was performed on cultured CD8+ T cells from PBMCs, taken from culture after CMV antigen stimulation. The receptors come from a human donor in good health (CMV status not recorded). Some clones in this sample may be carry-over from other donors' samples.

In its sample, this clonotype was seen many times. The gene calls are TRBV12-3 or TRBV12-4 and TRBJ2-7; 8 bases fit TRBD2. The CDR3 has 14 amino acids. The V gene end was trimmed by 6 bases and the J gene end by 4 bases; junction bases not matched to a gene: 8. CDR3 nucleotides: TGTGCCAGCAGCCCGGGGGTAGCGGGGTACGAGCAGTACGTC. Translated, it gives CASSPGVAGYEQYV.

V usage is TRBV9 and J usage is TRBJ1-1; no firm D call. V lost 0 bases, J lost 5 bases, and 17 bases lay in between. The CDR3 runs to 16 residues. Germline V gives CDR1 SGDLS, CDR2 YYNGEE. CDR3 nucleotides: TGTGCCAGCAGCGTAGATTCGATCTCAAAAGGAACTGAAGCTTTCTTT. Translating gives CASSVDSISKGTEAFF. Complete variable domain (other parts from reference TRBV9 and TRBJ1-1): DSGVTQTPKHLITATGQRVTLRCSPRSGDLSVYWYQQSLDQGLQFLIQYYNGEERAKGNILERFSAQQFPDLHSELNLSSLELGDSALYFCASSVDSISKGTEAFFGQGTRLTVV.

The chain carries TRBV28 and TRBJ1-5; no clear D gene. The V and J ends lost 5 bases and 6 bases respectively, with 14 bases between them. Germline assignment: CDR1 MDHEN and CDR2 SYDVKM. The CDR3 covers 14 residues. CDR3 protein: CASSGSSVTQPQHF. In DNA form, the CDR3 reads TGTGCCAGCAGTGGATCGAGTGTGACTCAGCCCCAGCATTTT. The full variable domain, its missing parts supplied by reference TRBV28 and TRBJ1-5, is DVKVTQSSRYLVKRTGEKVFLECVQDMDHENMFWYRQDPGLGLRLIYFSYDVKMKEKGDIPEGYSVSREKKERFSLILESASTNQTSMYLCASSGSSVTQPQHFGDGTRLSIL.

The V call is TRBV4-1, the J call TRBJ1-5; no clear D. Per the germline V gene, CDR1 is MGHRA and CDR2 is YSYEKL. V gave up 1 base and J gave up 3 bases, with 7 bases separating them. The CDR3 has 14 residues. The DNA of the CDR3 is TGCGCCAGCAGCCAAGGGGGTAACAATCAGCCCCAGCATTTT. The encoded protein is CASSQGGNNQPQHF.

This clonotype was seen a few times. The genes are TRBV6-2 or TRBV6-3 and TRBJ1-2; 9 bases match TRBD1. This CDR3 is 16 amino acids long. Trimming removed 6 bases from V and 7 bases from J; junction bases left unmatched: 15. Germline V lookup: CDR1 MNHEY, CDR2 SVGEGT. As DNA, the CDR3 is TGTGCCAGCAGGCTCGAACCCGGGACAGGGAAAGTTGGCTACACCTTC. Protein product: CASRLEPGTGKVGYTF.

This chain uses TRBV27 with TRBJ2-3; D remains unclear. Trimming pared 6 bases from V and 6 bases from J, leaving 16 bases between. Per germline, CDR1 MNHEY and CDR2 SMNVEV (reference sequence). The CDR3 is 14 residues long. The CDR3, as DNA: TGTGCCAGCAGCCATTACGAGGCTTCGGATACGCAGTATTTT. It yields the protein CASSHYEASDTQYF.

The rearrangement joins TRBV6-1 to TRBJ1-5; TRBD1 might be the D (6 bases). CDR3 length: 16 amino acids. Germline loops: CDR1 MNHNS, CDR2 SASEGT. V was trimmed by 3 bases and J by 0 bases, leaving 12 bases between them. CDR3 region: CASSDSDSTSNQPQHF. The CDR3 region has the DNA TGTGCCAGCAGTGATTCGGACAGTACTAGCAATCAGCCCCAGCATTTT.

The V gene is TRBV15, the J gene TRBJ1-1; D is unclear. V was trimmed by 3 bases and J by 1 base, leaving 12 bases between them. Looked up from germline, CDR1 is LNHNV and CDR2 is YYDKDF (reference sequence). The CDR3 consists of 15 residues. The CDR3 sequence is CATSSLPTGNTEAFF. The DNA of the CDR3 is TGTGCCACCAGCAGCCTCCCCACGGGGAACACTGAAGCTTTCTTT. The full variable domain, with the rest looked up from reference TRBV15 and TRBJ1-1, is DAMVIQNPRYQVTQFGKPVTLSCSQTLNHNVMYWYQQKSSQAPKLLFHYYDKDFNNEADTPDNFQSRRPNTSFCFLDIRSPGLGDTAMYLCATSSLPTGNTEAFFGQGTRLTVV.

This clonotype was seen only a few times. The DNA of the CDR3 is TGTGCCAGCAGCTCTGATAGCGGGGGCCCCTATGTCCCAGATACGCAGTATTTT. Translation gives CASSSDSGGPYVPDTQYF. J is TRBJ2-3 and V is TRBV7-9; TRBD2 aligns across 9 bases. Germline V gives CDR1 SEHNR, CDR2 FQNEAQ (reference sequence). The CDR3 runs 18 residues. The ends lost 4 bases at V and 4 bases at J; junction bases unmatched: 15.

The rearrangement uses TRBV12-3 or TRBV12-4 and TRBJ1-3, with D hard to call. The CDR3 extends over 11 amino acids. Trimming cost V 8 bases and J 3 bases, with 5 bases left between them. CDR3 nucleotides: TGTGCCAGCCCTGATGGAAACACCATATATTTT. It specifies CASPDGNTIYF.

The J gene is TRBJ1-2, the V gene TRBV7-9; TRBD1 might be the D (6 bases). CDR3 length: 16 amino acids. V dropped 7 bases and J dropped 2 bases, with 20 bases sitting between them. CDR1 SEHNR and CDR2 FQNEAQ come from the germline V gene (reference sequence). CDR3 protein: CASTSGAGQRNYGYTF. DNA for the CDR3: TGTGCCAGCACCTCAGGGGCCGGACAGAGAAACTATGGCTACACCTTC.

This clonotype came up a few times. As DNA, the CDR3 is TGTGCCAGCAGTTTCCGGACACCTACAAGCAATGAGCAGTTCTTC. This translates into CASSFRTPTSNEQFF. The rearrangement uses TRBV27 and TRBJ2-1, with D maybe TRBD1 (5 bases). CDR3 length equals 15 residues. The V gene's germline CDR1 is MNHEY and CDR2 SMNVEV (reference sequence). V lost 3 bases and J lost 6, with 15 bases in between.

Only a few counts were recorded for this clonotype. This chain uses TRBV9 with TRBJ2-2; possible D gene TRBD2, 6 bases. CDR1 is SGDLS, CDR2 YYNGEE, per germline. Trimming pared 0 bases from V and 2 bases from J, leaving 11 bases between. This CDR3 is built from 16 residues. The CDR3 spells CASSVGVAVNTGELFF. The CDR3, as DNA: TGTGCCAGCAGCGTAGGAGTAGCGGTAAACACCGGGGAGCTGTTTTTT.

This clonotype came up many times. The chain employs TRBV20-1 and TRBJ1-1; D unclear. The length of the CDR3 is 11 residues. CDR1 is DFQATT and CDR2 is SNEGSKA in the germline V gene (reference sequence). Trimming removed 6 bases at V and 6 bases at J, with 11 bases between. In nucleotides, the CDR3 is TGCAGTGCCCTATTTAAGGCTGAAGCTTTCTTT. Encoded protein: CSALFKAEAFF.

CDR3 in amino acids: CSARDLRVYNEQFF. The DNA of the CDR3 is TGCAGTGCTAGAGATCTGAGAGTCTACAATGAGCAGTTCTTC. The chain joins TRBV20-1 to TRBJ2-1; D gene unclear. The CDR3 is 14 amino acids. Germline CDR1 DFQATT, CDR2 SNEGSKA (reference sequence). Deletions cut 0 bases from V and 3 bases from J, with 9 bases between.

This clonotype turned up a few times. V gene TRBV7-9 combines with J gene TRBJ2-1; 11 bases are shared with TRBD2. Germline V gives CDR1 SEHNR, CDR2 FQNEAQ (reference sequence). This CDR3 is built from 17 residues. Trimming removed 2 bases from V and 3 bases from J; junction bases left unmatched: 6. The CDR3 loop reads CASSLSSGGAIYNEQFF. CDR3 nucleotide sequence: TGTGCCAGCAGCTTAAGTAGCGGGGGGGCTATCTACAATGAGCAGTTCTTC.

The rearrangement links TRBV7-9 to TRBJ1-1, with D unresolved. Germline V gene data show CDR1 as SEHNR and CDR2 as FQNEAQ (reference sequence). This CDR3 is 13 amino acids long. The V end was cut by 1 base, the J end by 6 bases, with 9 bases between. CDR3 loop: CASSLVNRPEAFF. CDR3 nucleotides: TGTGCCAGCAGCTTAGTGAACCGACCTGAAGCTTTCTTT.

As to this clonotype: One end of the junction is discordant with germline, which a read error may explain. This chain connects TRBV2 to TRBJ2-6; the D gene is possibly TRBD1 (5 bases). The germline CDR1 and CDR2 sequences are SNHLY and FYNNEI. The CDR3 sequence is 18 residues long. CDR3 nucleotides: TGTGCCAGCAGTGAGGCTTTCACCCAACCAGCTGGGGCCAACGACCTGACTTTC. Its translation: CASSEAFTQPAGANDLTF.

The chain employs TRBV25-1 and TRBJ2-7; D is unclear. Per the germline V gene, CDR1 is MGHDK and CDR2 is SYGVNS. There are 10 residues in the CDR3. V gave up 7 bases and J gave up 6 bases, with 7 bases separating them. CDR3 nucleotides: TGTGCCAGCAAAGGGTCCGAGCAGTACTTC. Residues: CASKGSEQYF.

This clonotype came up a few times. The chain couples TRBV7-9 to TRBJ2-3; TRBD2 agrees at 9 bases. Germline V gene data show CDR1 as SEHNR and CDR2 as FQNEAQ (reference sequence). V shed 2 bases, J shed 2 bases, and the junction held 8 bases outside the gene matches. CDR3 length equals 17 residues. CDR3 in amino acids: CASSLPILAGSTDTQYF. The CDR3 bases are TGTGCCAGCAGCTTACCGATCCTAGCGGGGTCCACAGATACGCAGTATTTT. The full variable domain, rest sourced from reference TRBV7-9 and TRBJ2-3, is DTGVSQNPRHKITKRGQNVTFRCDPISEHNRLYWYRQTLGQGPEFLTYFQNEAQLEKSRLLSDRFSAERPKGSFSTLEIQRTEQGDSAMYLCASSLPILAGSTDTQYFGPGTRLTVL.

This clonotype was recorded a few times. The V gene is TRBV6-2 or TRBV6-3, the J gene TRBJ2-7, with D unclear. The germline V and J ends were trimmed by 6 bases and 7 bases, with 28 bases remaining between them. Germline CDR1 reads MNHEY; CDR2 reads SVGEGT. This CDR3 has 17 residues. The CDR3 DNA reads TGTGCCAGCAGCTACGACACCAGAGAGACGTGGTTTAGTGAGCAGTACGTC. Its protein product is CASSYDTRETWFSEQYV.

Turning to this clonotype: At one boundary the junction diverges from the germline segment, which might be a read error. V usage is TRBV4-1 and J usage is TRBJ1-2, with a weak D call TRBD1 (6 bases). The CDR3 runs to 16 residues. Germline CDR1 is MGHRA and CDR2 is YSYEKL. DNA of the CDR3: TGTGCCAGCAGCCAAGATCAGACAGGTTTGGACTGTGGCTACACCTTC. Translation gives CASSQDQTGLDCGYTF.